This record covers a single TCR beta chain. This sample was taken from a study of immune cell composition in non-small cell lung cancer. The CDR3 length is 14 residues. V lost 0 bases and J 2 bases, leaving 8 bases between the germline ends. Germline CDR1 SGDLS, CDR2 YYNGEE. The data were produced by immunoSEQ multiplex PCR, yet TCRdb's version contains in-frame clones alone and is incomplete. Of nearly 10,000 clones listed, almost 70% were seen once; the top ten hold approximately 10%. The sequencing input was lung tumor tissue. The sequence was collected from a human donor with non-small cell lung cancer. The rearrangement uses TRBV9 and TRBJ1-1; D is undetermined. The chain's CDR3 is CASSVADVNTEAFF. The CDR3 coding sequence is TGTGCCAGCAGCGTAGCGGACGTTAACACTGAAGCTTTCTTT.